Following are 13 T cell receptor beta chains from one sample sequenced in a study of OX40 agonist ivuxolimab in advanced cancers. The method was immunoSEQ multiplex PCR; TCRdb's version includes in-frame clones alone and lacks a portion of them. The table has about 36,000 clones, around 77% seen once. The sequenced sample was CD4+ or CD8+ T cells sorted from blood, obtained in a trial of the OX40 agonist ivuxolimab. The source is an adult with an advanced solid tumor such as melanoma, head and neck, liver or kidney cancer.

The chain carries TRBV6-1 and TRBJ2-5; 9 bases agree with TRBD2. Germline values: CDR1 MNHNS, CDR2 SASEGT. V shed 2 bases, J shed 5 bases, and the junction held 12 bases outside the gene matches. There are 17 residues in the CDR3. The DNA of the CDR3 is TGTGCCAGCAGTGAACGGTATCTAGCGGGAAACTGGGAGACCCAGTACTTC. This encodes CASSERYLAGNWETQYF.

This clone has a single count. The gene calls are TRBV2 and TRBJ2-3, with TRBD2 matching over 8 bases. The germline V gene has CDR1 SNHLY and CDR2 FYNNEI. The length of the CDR3 is 14 residues. The ends lost 4 bases at V and 4 bases at J; junction bases unmatched: 4. The CDR3 protein is CASSVGGRSDTQYF. The CDR3 DNA follows: TGTGCCAGCAGTGTTGGCGGGAGGTCAGATACGCAGTATTTT.

This chain connects TRBV11-2 to TRBJ2-7; D tentatively fits TRBD1 or TRBD2 (5 bases each). CDR1 SGHAT and CDR2 FQNNGV come from the germline V gene. This CDR3 has 13 residues. The V gene lost 5 bases and the J gene lost 1 base, with 9 bases spanning the gap. CDR3 sequence (DNA): TGTGCCAGCAGCGGGACGGTGTCCTACGAGCAGTACTTC. This codes for CASSGTVSYEQYF.

The CDR3: CASSPPGGRRPGELFF. CDR3 DNA: TGTGCCAGCAGCCCCCCGGGGGGCCGTCGTCCCGGGGAGCTGTTTTTT. The J gene is TRBJ2-2, the V gene TRBV14, with D possibly TRBD2 on 7 matching bases. The CDR3 is 16 residues long. Trimming removed 4 bases from V and 6 bases from J, with 18 bases in between. The germline V gene encodes CDR1 SGHDN and CDR2 FVKESK.

The chain links TRBV10-1 to TRBJ2-2; 7 bases are a match to TRBD2. Per the germline V gene, CDR1 is WNHNN and CDR2 is SYGVQD (reference sequence). J was trimmed by 5 bases and V by 10 bases; bases with no gene match: 4. This CDR3 spans 12 amino acids. CDR3 DNA sequence: TGCGCCACCGGGGGGTATACCGGGGAGCTGTTTTTT. It encodes CATGGYTGELFF.

This clone has a handful of counts. The chain employs TRBV30 and TRBJ2-3; D may be TRBD2 (6 bases). V gave up 0 bases and J gave up 3 bases, with 7 bases separating them. This CDR3 contains 13 residues. Germline CDR1 GTSNPN, CDR2 SVGIG (reference sequence). CDR3 sequence (DNA): TGTGCCTGGAGTGTGACTAGGACAGATACGCAGTATTTT. This sequence encodes CAWSVTRTDTQYF.

This chain joins TRBV5-1 and TRBJ2-1; 10 positions agree with TRBD2. Trimming cost V 2 bases and J 2 bases; bases outside gene matches: 4. The germline V gene encodes CDR1 SGHRS and CDR2 YFSETQ. This CDR3 is built from 16 residues. CDR3 loop: CASSLAGGAPYNEQFF. The CDR3 DNA sequence: TGCGCCAGCAGCTTAGCGGGAGGGGCCCCCTACAATGAGCAGTTCTTC.

The rearrangement links TRBV6-1 to TRBJ1-3; D gene ambiguous. Deletions cut 5 bases from V and 3 bases from J, with 14 bases between. Germline CDR1 MNHNS, CDR2 SASEGT. The CDR3 covers 15 residues. The CDR3 nucleotides read TGTGCCAGCAGTCGGACTCTGGGGTTTGGAAACACCATATATTTT. It specifies CASSRTLGFGNTIYF.

The chain joins TRBV2 to TRBJ2-1, with 8 positions matching TRBD1. V trimming: 5 bases; J trimming: 3 bases; junction bases outside the gene matches: 12. The germline CDR1 and CDR2 sequences are SNHLY and FYNNEI. The CDR3 loop spans 17 amino acids. The CDR3 nucleotides read TGTGCCAGCAGTTCAGACAGGGGAGGCGACTTCTACAATGAGCAGTTCTTC. Translated, it gives CASSSDRGGDFYNEQFF.

The rearrangement joins TRBV2 to TRBJ2-5; D is perhaps TRBD2 (5 bases). Looked up from germline, CDR1 is SNHLY and CDR2 is FYNNEI. This CDR3 is built from 13 residues. V lost 0 bases to trimming and J lost 4 bases, with 6 bases between them. In DNA, the CDR3 is TGTGCCAGCAGTGAAGCCAGCGGAGAGACCCAGTACTTC. This translates into CASSEASGETQYF.

J is TRBJ1-2 and V is TRBV19; 10 bases are a match to TRBD1. The germline gives CDR1 LNHDA, CDR2 SQIVND (reference sequence). V shed 6 bases, J shed 2 bases, and the junction held 6 bases outside the gene matches. This CDR3 contains 15 residues. The CDR3 here is CASSPTGQGNYGYTF. In DNA form, the CDR3 reads TGTGCCAGTAGCCCGACGGGACAGGGGAACTATGGCTACACCTTC.

The chain is built from TRBV7-6 and TRBJ2-3; weak D call: TRBD1 (5 bases). Germline CDR1 and CDR2: SGHVS and FNYEAQ. Trimming shortened V by 1 base and J by 3 bases, and 5 bases separated the two germline ends. The CDR3 is made up of 13 amino acids. The CDR3 sequence is CASSLDRTDTQYF. CDR3 sequence (DNA): TGTGCCAGCAGCTTAGACAGGACAGATACGCAGTATTTT.

The V call is TRBV4-2, the J call TRBJ1-5; D unclear. CDR3 size: 13 residues. With 5 bases removed from V and 5 bases from J, the gap between germline ends came to 10 bases. Germline V gene lookup returns CDR1 LGHNA and CDR2 YNFKEQ. CDR3 amino acids: CASSLLPDQPQHF. CDR3 in DNA: TGTGCCAGCAGCTTGCTTCCAGATCAGCCCCAGCATTTT.